This entry describes one T cell receptor beta chain. As yet, its antigen is unknown. The sample comes from a study of shared clonotypes between healthy human individuals. The CDR3 spans 14 residues. Germline CDR1 MDHEN, CDR2 SYDVKM. The V and J ends lost 3 bases and 8 bases respectively, with 14 bases between them. Assay: immunoSEQ multiplex PCR; the TCRdb copy retains only in-frame clones and omits some. The table includes 90,000 to 130,000 clones, 55% to 70% detected once. Study results and limitations: The generation probabilities recorded for non-shared clonotypes fell below those of clonotypes shared by all four donors.

The CD8 memory sample joined CD45RO+ cells and CCR7-negative CD45RA+ cells. This rearrangement joins TRBV28 to TRBJ2-4; no clear D. Sequencing was carried out using memory CD8+ T cells sorted from blood. Regarding subset: CD45RO+ cells pooled with CCR7-negative TemRA cells. The sequence was obtained from a woman aged 25-40 years in good health. CDR3 amino acids: CASSFEHFRHIQYF. In nucleotides, the CDR3 is TGTGCCAGCAGTTTTGAACATTTTAGGCACATTCAGTACTTC.